This T cell receptor beta chain was sequenced for a study of T-cell reconstitution after alpha-beta-depleted transplantation in children. Unique molecular identifiers were used in preparing the TCRbeta library. Each CDR3 protein is one row after TCRdb ran MiXCR on the PCR reads. This table has approximately 400,000 distinct CDR3 sequences, 9.5% to 13% appearing once. V was pared by 0 bases and J by 3 bases, with 3 bases of the junction left unmatched. Per the germline V gene, CDR1 is SGHRS and CDR2 is YFSETQ. CDR3 length: 15 residues. Sequenced here: PBMCs from the stem cell graft donor, sampled from the stem cell graft. The rearrangement joins TRBV5-1 to TRBJ2-1, with 7 bases identical to TRBD2. This TCR came from a human donor who donated a stem cell graft to a child with acute myeloid leukemia. The CDR3 region has the DNA TGCGCCAGCAGCTTGGGTGGGAGGGACTACAATGAGCAGTTCTTC. Its translation is CASSLGGRDYNEQFF.